These 26 T cell receptor beta chains originate from one sample sequenced in a study of cytomegalovirus exposure and HLA in healthy donors. The PCR used 60 Vbeta and 13 Jbeta primers. This table comes from immunoSEQ multiplex PCR, and its TCRdb copy is limited to in-frame clones, with some not included. The sample comprises 200,000 to 250,000 clones, approximately 70% of which are singletons, and approximately 2.5% rests with the top ten. Sequenced: PBMCs. The receptors stem from a man in his forties or fifties in good health and CMV-seropositive.

This clone was counted between two and nine times. The rearrangement joins TRBV28 to TRBJ2-7; 9 bases are a match to TRBD1. V lost 6 bases, J lost 2 bases, and 8 bases stayed unmatched. Germline CDR1 MDHEN, CDR2 SYDVKM. The CDR3 loop spans 15 amino acids. The CDR3 DNA sequence: TGTGCCAGCAGCCCCCGGGACAGGGTTCCCTACGAGCAGTACTTC. The encoded protein is CASSPRDRVPYEQYF.

This clone was seen a single time. Other DNA sequences within the sample encode an identical CDR3. The genes are TRBV7-3 and TRBJ2-3; TRBD1 might be the D (6 bases). The V and J ends lost 3 bases and 2 bases respectively, with 9 bases between them. The length of the CDR3 is 14 residues. Looked up from germline, CDR1 is SGHTA and CDR2 is FQGTGA. The DNA of the CDR3 is TGTGCCAGCAGCTTGACAGGCCCCACAGATACGCAGTATTTT. Protein sequence: CASSLTGPTDTQYF.

The chain employs TRBV6-6 and TRBJ2-7, with a possible D match to TRBD1 (5 bases). The V gene lost 7 bases and the J gene lost 6 bases, with 13 bases spanning the gap. The V gene's germline CDR1 is MNHNY and CDR2 SVGAGI (reference sequence). This CDR3 contains 12 residues. The CDR3 DNA reads as TGTGCCAGCAACCAGGGATCTATCGAGCAGTACTTC. It yields the protein CASNQGSIEQYF.

The chain is built from TRBV5-1 and TRBJ2-5, with 8 bases fitting TRBD2. V lost 7 bases and J lost 5; bases outside the gene matches: 22. The CDR3 runs 18 residues. Germline CDR1 is SGHRS and CDR2 is YFSETQ. CDR3 sequence: CASRPWGRAGAGGETQYF. The CDR3 coding sequence is TGCGCCAGCCGACCCTGGGGCCGAGCGGGGGCCGGAGGGGAGACCCAGTACTTC.

This clone is a singleton in its sample. The rearrangement joins TRBV7-2 to TRBJ1-1; TRBD1 might be the D (6 bases). Germline V gives CDR1 SGHTA, CDR2 FQGNSA. V dropped 5 bases and J dropped 6 bases, with 16 bases sitting between them. The CDR3 spans 14 residues. The CDR3 DNA follows: TGTGCCAGCAGCGAAATTCAGGGGTTCGCTGAAGCTTTCTTT. Protein sequence: CASSEIQGFAEAFF.

This chain links TRBV4-1 with TRBJ2-3; 7 bases are a match to TRBD2. This CDR3 has 16 residues. The germline V gene encodes CDR1 MGHRA and CDR2 YSYEKL. J gave up 1 base and V 1 base, and 5 bases lay outside the gene matches. In DNA, the CDR3 is TGCGCCAGCAGCCAAGGGGGGGGGAGCCGCACAGATACGCAGTATTTT. Translated, it gives CASSQGGGSRTDTQYF.

The chain is built from TRBV4-1 and TRBJ1-2; possible D gene TRBD1, 6 bases. Germline V CDR1 and CDR2: MGHRA, YSYEKL. The CDR3 contains 12 residues. The V gene lost 5 bases and the J gene lost 7 bases, with 11 bases spanning the gap. The CDR3 DNA reads TGCGCCAGCAGCAAGGGGGGGTCTGGCTACACCTTC. The encoded protein is CASSKGGSGYTF.

This clone was counted only a few times. This sequence joins TRBV28 and TRBJ1-2; weak D call: TRBD1 (5 bases). V lost 2 bases, J lost 4 bases, and 14 bases lay in between. In germline, CDR1 is MDHEN, CDR2 SYDVKM. The CDR3 runs 15 residues. CDR3 protein: CASSLEEGFVYGYTF. In nucleotides, the CDR3 is TGTGCCAGCAGTTTAGAGGAGGGGTTTGTCTATGGCTACACCTTC.

CDR3 amino acids: CASSKVGEDRSNQPQHF. The CDR3 DNA is TGTGCCAGCAGCAAAGTTGGGGAGGACCGGAGCAATCAGCCCCAGCATTTT. The chain employs TRBV21-1 and TRBJ1-5. TRBV21-1 is designated a pseudogene. This CDR3 region has 17 residues.

This clone was seen just once. The V and J genes are TRBV9 and TRBJ1-1, with D hard to call. The germline V gene has CDR1 SGDLS and CDR2 YYNGEE. V lost 3 bases, J lost 3 bases, and 6 bases lay in between. The CDR3 sequence is 12 residues long. The CDR3 region is CASSGRYTEAFF. For the CDR3, the DNA is TGTGCCAGCAGCGGGCGGTACACTGAAGCTTTCTTT.

The chain recombines TRBV2 with TRBJ1-2; D gene uncertain. Germline V lookup: CDR1 SNHLY, CDR2 FYNNEI. The CDR3 runs 15 residues. V lost 2 bases to trimming and J lost 4 bases, with 14 bases between them. DNA of the CDR3: TGTGCCAGCAGTGAATGGGGAGAGACGTTCTATGGCTACACCTTC. Translating gives CASSEWGETFYGYTF.

V is TRBV10-1 and J is TRBJ2-7; the match to TRBD1 covers 11 bases. The V gene end was trimmed by 4 bases and the J gene end by 4 bases; junction bases not matched to a gene: 12. Looked up from germline, CDR1 is WNHNN and CDR2 is SYGVQD (reference sequence). This CDR3 is built from 17 residues. The CDR3 region has the DNA TGCGCCAGCAGTGGACGTCTAGGGACAGGGGGTATTTACGAGCAGTACTTC. This encodes CASSGRLGTGGIYEQYF.

The chain links TRBV27 to TRBJ2-1, with TRBD1 matching over 10 bases. There are 14 residues in the CDR3. V shed 5 bases, J shed 8 bases, and the junction held 6 bases outside the gene matches. From germline, CDR1 is MNHEY and CDR2 SMNVEV (reference sequence). For the CDR3, the DNA is TGTGCCAGCAGTGACAGGGGGCAGGCGTATGAGCAGTTCTTC. It specifies CASSDRGQAYEQFF.

The chain uses TRBV7-8 and TRBJ2-5, with 11 bases identical to TRBD2. This CDR3 has 16 residues. Germline V gives CDR1 SGHVS, CDR2 FQNEAQ. Trimming took 5 bases from V and 3 from J; bases not matched to a gene: 8. CDR3 DNA sequence: TGTGCCAGCAGCCCGGGGACTAGCGGAACTAAAGAGACCCAGTACTTC. Translation: CASSPGTSGTKETQYF.

V gene TRBV27 combines with J gene TRBJ2-7, with TRBD1 identical over 9 bases. Germline CDR1 MNHEY, CDR2 SMNVEV (reference sequence). Trimming at V came to 6 bases and at J to 2 bases, leaving 5 bases not matched to a gene. This CDR3 spans 14 amino acids. CDR3 DNA: TGTGCCAGCAGGCGGGGACAGGGTACCTACGAGCAGTACTTC. Translating gives CASRRGQGTYEQYF.

The genes are TRBV11-1 and TRBJ2-1, with 8 bases matching TRBD1. V trimming: 5 bases; J trimming: 6 bases; junction bases outside the gene matches: 9. The CDR3 spans 15 residues. Germline loops: CDR1 SGHAT, CDR2 FQDESV (reference sequence). CDR3 loop: CASSDRQGPFNEQFF. The CDR3 region has the DNA TGTGCCAGCAGCGACCGACAGGGGCCCTTCAATGAGCAGTTCTTC.

The chain joins TRBV13 to TRBJ2-3, with a possible D match to TRBD2 (6 bases). The CDR3 runs to 15 residues. Germline assignment: CDR1 PRHDT and CDR2 FYEKMQ (reference sequence). V lost 0 bases and J lost 3, with 10 bases in between. The chain's CDR3 is CASSLGAGRTDTQYF. CDR3 nucleotide sequence: TGTGCCAGCAGCTTAGGCGCGGGGAGGACAGATACGCAGTATTTT.

V gene TRBV6-5 combines with J gene TRBJ1-2; D is ambiguous. With 5 bases removed from V and 14 bases from J, the gap between germline ends came to 24 bases. The CDR3 runs 14 residues. CDR1 is MNHEY, CDR2 SVGAGI, per germline. The CDR3 spells CASSLDGLLGPTTF. In nucleotides, the CDR3 is TGTGCCAGCAGTCTGGACGGACTGTTGGGCCCGACGACCTTC.

This clone was counted between two and nine times. CDR3 residues: CASSLALDTYEQYF. The CDR3 DNA reads as TGCGCCAGCAGCTTGGCCTTGGACACCTACGAGCAGTACTTC. This chain joins TRBV5-1 and TRBJ2-7; D might be TRBD1 (5 bases). V lost 0 bases to trimming and J lost 2 bases, with 9 bases between them. The CDR3 runs 14 residues. CDR1 and CDR2 (germline): SGHRS, YFSETQ.

The rearrangement uses TRBV7-3 and TRBJ2-1, with D tentatively TRBD2 (5 bases). V was shortened by 4 bases and J by 9 bases, with 13 bases between the two germline ends. This CDR3 has 13 residues. Germline V gene lookup returns CDR1 SGHTA and CDR2 FQGTGA. The DNA of the CDR3 is TGTGCCAGCAGCTCGTCTCCAGAGGGTGAGCAGTTCTTC. Protein: CASSSSPEGEQFF.

The V and J genes are TRBV18 and TRBJ1-3; tentative D call: TRBD1 (5 bases). V was cut by 11 bases and J by 4 bases, with 15 bases left in between. CDR3 length equals 13 residues. The V gene's germline CDR1 is KGHSH and CDR2 LQKENI. The CDR3 DNA reads as TGTGCCTCCTCAGGGACTGGAGGAAACACCATATATTTT. This translates into CASSGTGGNTIYF.

The genes are TRBV5-6 and TRBJ1-1, with D unclear. Looked up from germline, CDR1 is SGHDT and CDR2 is YYEEEE. The CDR3 loop spans 13 amino acids. Trimming stripped 4 bases from V and 2 bases from J, with 9 bases between. The CDR3 protein is CASSERPNTEAFF. The CDR3 region has the DNA TGTGCCAGCAGCGAGAGGCCAAACACTGAAGCTTTCTTT.

The V gene is TRBV15, the J gene TRBJ2-5; 12 nucleotides agree with TRBD1. The tail of the sequence fits TRBJ2-7 better, so the J call may be wrong. Per germline, CDR1 LNHNV and CDR2 YYDKDF (reference sequence). The CDR3 totals 14 residues. The CDR3 spells CATSTGDRGHEQYF. DNA of the CDR3: TGTGCCACCAGCACGGGGGACAGGGGGCACGAGCAGTACTTC.

The chain employs TRBV28 and TRBJ1-1; perhaps TRBD1 as D (5 bases). CDR1 and CDR2 from the germline V gene are MDHEN and SYDVKM. This CDR3 is built from 14 residues. Trimming stripped 5 bases from V and 5 bases from J, with 15 bases between. CDR3 DNA sequence: TGTGCCAGCAGTGGCAGGACCCCAGGGACTGAAGCTTTCTTT. Amino acids: CASSGRTPGTEAFF.

The chain links TRBV4-1 to TRBJ2-3, with D possibly matching TRBD1 (6 bases). V lost 3 bases to trimming and J lost 0 bases, with 10 bases between them. The CDR3 spans 15 residues. Germline V lookup: CDR1 MGHRA, CDR2 YSYEKL. The CDR3 protein is CASSQGAGSTDTQYF. Here the CDR3 DNA reads TGCGCCAGCAGCCAGGGGGCGGGCAGCACAGATACGCAGTATTTT.

The chain is built from TRBV12-1 and TRBJ2-7; TRBD2 is the table's D call and was not checked against the DNA. TRBV12-1 is a pseudogene. The CDR3 length is 16 residues. CDR3 region: CASSPPLAGGPHEQYF. In DNA form, the CDR3 reads TGTGCCAGCAGCCCCCCCCTAGCGGGGGGGCCCCACGAGCAGTACTTC.